These 14 T cell receptor beta chains came from one sample sequenced in a study of follicular helper T cells after annual influenza vaccination (dated by TCRdb to 2015 to 2018). The meaning of the sample's time point label: 2015-2016 season, pre-vaccination. Receptors were amplified or captured by the immunoSEQ multiplex PCR assay. The immuneACCESS repertoire file appears here via TCRdb, limited to in-frame rearrangements. These files lack a portion of the clones; in checked studies, under half of the deficit traces to unresolved V genes, and the cause of the others is not known. Within this sample are some 9,000 clones, with 80% to 90% of them counted one time only. The biggest ten clones account for more than 0.4% of the sample. Sequences were derived from CXCR5+ CD38- circulating T follicular helper cells from blood, sampled on the day of influenza vaccination. Reading the label with the study, this specimen's cell subset or site is: circulating Tfh, non-naive CD4+CXCR5+PD-1+ (ICOS+CD38+ or ICOS-CD38-). Source of these receptors: an adult who received the influenza vaccine.

The chain uses TRBV19 and TRBJ2-7; D perhaps matches TRBD1 (6 bases). V was pared by 7 bases and J by 2 bases, with 9 bases between. CDR3 length: 12 residues. Germline lookup yields CDR1 LNHDA and CDR2 SQIVND (reference sequence). The CDR3 here is CASTDRAYEQYF. The CDR3 nucleotides are TGTGCCAGTACGGACAGAGCCTACGAGCAGTACTTC.

The chain couples TRBV4-1 to TRBJ2-4; D is undetermined. The CDR3 runs to 16 residues. Germline V gives CDR1 MGHRA, CDR2 YSYEKL. The V end lost 4 bases, the J end lost 3 bases, and 16 bases lay between the germline ends. CDR3 residues: CASSLAPWEGKNIQYF. In nucleotides, the CDR3 is TGCGCCAGCAGCCTCGCCCCTTGGGAAGGCAAAAACATTCAGTACTTC.

This chain links TRBV18 with TRBJ2-3; D unclear. The CDR3 runs to 14 residues. V was pared by 4 bases and J by 0 bases, with 8 bases between. Germline-derived CDR1 and CDR2 are KGHSH and LQKENI. CDR3 DNA: TGTGCCAGCTCACTGACATCTAGCACAGATACGCAGTATTTT. Encoded protein: CASSLTSSTDTQYF.

The rearrangement uses TRBV7-9 and TRBJ2-7; maybe TRBD1 (6 bases). Germline CDR1 reads SEHNR; CDR2 reads FQNEAQ (reference sequence). Trimming stripped 1 base from V and 7 bases from J, with 14 bases between. The CDR3 loop spans 14 amino acids. CDR3 nucleotides: TGTGCCAGCAGCTTAGGCAGGGGACCGGAGGAGCAGTACTTC. It translates to CASSLGRGPEEQYF.

The V call is TRBV19, the J call TRBJ1-5; no definite D call. The ends were cut back, 3 bases at V and 6 bases at J, with 9 bases in the middle. This CDR3 has 13 residues. Germline CDR1 LNHDA, CDR2 SQIVND (reference sequence). CDR3 in amino acids: CASSISVIQPQHF. Written as DNA, the CDR3 is TGTGCCAGTAGTATTTCCGTAATTCAGCCCCAGCATTTT.

The chain links TRBV5-5 to TRBJ2-3, with 13 bases aligning to TRBD2. The germline V gene has CDR1 SGHKS and CDR2 YYEKEE (reference sequence). This CDR3 is 19 amino acids long. V was clipped by 4 bases and J by 2 bases; unmatched bases: 13. The CDR3 bases are TGTGCCAGCAGCCGTCCGGGACTAGCGGGGAGGGTCAACACAGATACGCAGTATTTT. This encodes CASSRPGLAGRVNTDTQYF.

The chain links TRBV7-2 to TRBJ2-2; D is uncertain. This CDR3 is 15 amino acids long. Trimming took off 3 bases at V and 8 bases at J, with 16 bases between the two ends. The germline CDR1 and CDR2 sequences are SGHTA and FQGNSA. The CDR3 bases are TGTGCCAGCAGCTTTACCCAGGCCGCCATAGGGGAGCTGTTTTTT. Translated, it gives CASSFTQAAIGELFF.

The chain combines TRBV19 with TRBJ1-5, with unresolved D. The germline gives CDR1 LNHDA, CDR2 SQIVND (reference sequence). The CDR3 consists of 15 residues. Between the trimmed V and J ends, which lost 7 bases and 0 bases, there was a span of 13 bases. The CDR3 here is CASNLMANSNQPQHF. The DNA of the CDR3 is TGTGCCAGTAATCTGATGGCAAATAGCAATCAGCCCCAGCATTTT.

This sequence joins TRBV5-4 and TRBJ2-3, with D perhaps assigned TRBD1 or TRBD2 (5 bases each). Looked up from germline, CDR1 is SGHNT and CDR2 is YYREEE (reference sequence). V lost 2 bases to trimming and J lost 3 bases, with 7 bases between them. The CDR3 consists of 13 residues. The CDR3 loop is CASSFEGTDTQYF. Written as DNA, the CDR3 is TGTGCCAGCAGCTTCGAGGGGACAGATACGCAGTATTTT.

This rearrangement joins TRBV5-8 to TRBJ1-4; maybe TRBD1 (5 bases). Germline V gene sequence: CDR1 SGHTS, CDR2 YDEGEE. The CDR3 loop spans 16 amino acids. Trimming cost V 4 bases and J 0 bases, with 13 bases left between them. Here the CDR3 reads CASSRTGTATNEKLFF. The DNA of the CDR3 is TGTGCCAGCAGCCGAACCGGGACTGCAACTAATGAAAAACTGTTTTTT.

This clone was detected only once. The J gene is TRBJ2-1, the V gene TRBV5-1, with D possibly being TRBD1 or TRBD2 (5 bases each). The CDR3 consists of 15 residues. With 5 bases removed from V and 4 bases from J, the gap between germline ends came to 16 bases. Looked up from germline, CDR1 is SGHRS and CDR2 is YFSETQ. As DNA, the CDR3 is TGCGCCAGCAGATTCGGGACCGACCAGTACAATGAGCAGTTCTTC. This sequence encodes CASRFGTDQYNEQFF. Filled out from reference TRBV5-1 and TRBJ2-1, the complete variable domain reads KAGVTQTPRYLIKTRGQQVTLSCSPISGHRSVSWYQQTPGQGLQFLFEYFSETQRNKGNFPGRFSGRQFSNSRSEMNVSTLELGDSALYLCASRFGTDQYNEQFFGPGTRLTVL.

J is TRBJ1-1 and V is TRBV7-6; D unclear. Germline CDR1 reads SGHVS; CDR2 reads FNYEAQ. This CDR3 region has 14 residues. The V end lost 1 base, the J end lost 4 bases, and 10 bases lay between the germline ends. The CDR3 sequence is CASSLDMDSTEAFF. The DNA of the CDR3 is TGTGCCAGCAGCTTAGACATGGATAGCACTGAAGCTTTCTTT.

The chain joins TRBV18 to TRBJ1-4; maybe TRBD1 (5 bases). V lost 3 bases, J lost 8 bases, and 16 bases lay in between. The CDR3 extends over 15 amino acids. Germline V lookup: CDR1 KGHSH, CDR2 LQKENI. DNA of the CDR3: TGTGCCAGCTCACCCAGGGACTCCGGAGGCGAAAAACTGTTTTTT. It specifies CASSPRDSGGEKLFF.

The chain carries TRBV21-1 and TRBJ1-1. TRBV21-1 is shown as a pseudogene. This CDR3 comprises 14 residues. The CDR3 region is CASSRRGAGAEAFF. As DNA, the CDR3 is TGTGCCAGCAGCAGGCGGGGGGCAGGGGCTGAAGCTTTCTTT.